This T cell receptor (beta chain) was found in a study of blood T cell repertoires in COVID-19. Study-level background: The samples span acute and convalescent COVID-19 from the United States, Italy and Spain. PBMCs, B-cell-depleted T cells, or T cells provided the cDNA or gDNA that made up the material.

Original processing methods: The authors estimated nucleated cell counts from reference gene primer amplification. Assay: immunoSEQ multiplex PCR; the TCRdb copy retains only in-frame clones and omits some. D and trimming were read from the DNA, whereas the V and J calls and clone size are those reported in that table. Here the sample spans around 170,000 clones, just over 85% being singletons. CDR3 size: 13 residues. CDR1 SNHLY and CDR2 FYNNEI come from the germline V gene. Trimming took off 6 bases at V and 6 bases at J, with 11 bases between the two ends. The V gene is TRBV2, the J gene TRBJ1-4; D unresolved. The material sequenced was peripheral blood. The sequence was obtained from a man aged 45-65 years with active or convalescent COVID-19. CDR3 sequence reads: CASRGEEYEKLFF. For the CDR3, the DNA is TGTGCCAGCAGAGGAGAGGAATATGAAAAACTGTTTTTT.